This T cell receptor (beta chain) was found in a study of patients and donors after allogeneic stem cell transplantation. CDR3 length: 14 amino acids. With 1 base removed from V and 4 bases from J, the gap between germline ends came to 11 bases. CDR1 is SGHRS and CDR2 is YFSETQ in the germline V gene. This clonotype was found a few times. In TCRdb, the RT-PCR reads were re-called with MiXCR into one record per CDR3 protein. The table records approximately 160,000 distinct CDR3 sequences, 20% to 25% of them present only once. The rearrangement joins TRBV5-1 to TRBJ1-1; D is uncertain. This TCR derives from a human donor who was either an allogeneic HSCT recipient or a stem cell or donor lymphocyte infusion donor (not recorded which). It is not recorded whose cells these are; they may come from a transplant donor. The specimen was blood, either unsorted or a sorted T cell fraction (not recorded which). CDR3 sequence (DNA): TGCGCCAGCAGCTTGCGCGGGCTGGTCACTGAAGCTTTCTTT. Translating gives CASSLRGLVTEAFF.